Below are 28 T cell receptor beta chains sequenced from a single sample in a study of CXCR3-negative and CXCR3-positive naive CD8 T cells. The authors made the TRB cDNA libraries by 5' RACE using UMI labels. TCRdb reprocessed the 5' RACE reads and stores each CDR3 protein as one record, lacking DNA. The sample holds more than 50,000 distinct CDR3 sequences. The sequenced sample consisted of naive CXCR3- CD8+ T cells from blood. Subset denoted: CD45RO-CCR7+CD27+CD95- naive CD8+ T cells lacking CXCR3 (TNR3-). The origin of the receptors is a human donor in good health. Some clones in this sample may be carry-over from other donors' samples.

The chain combines TRBV4-2 with TRBJ1-1; TCRdb names TRBD1, which stays unverified in the absence of DNA. The V gene's germline CDR1 is LGHNA and CDR2 YNFKEQ. The CDR3 extends over 14 amino acids. CDR3 residues: CASSHTTENTEAFF.

This chain connects TRBV29-1 to TRBJ2-1; the TCRdb D gene call, TRBD1, has no DNA to confirm it. This CDR3 is built from 16 residues. The germline V gene encodes CDR1 SQVTM and CDR2 ANQGSEA. This CDR3 is CSVEDPAHHPGDEQFF.

V is TRBV2 and J is TRBJ2-2; TCRdb's D call, TRBD1, is unchecked because there is no DNA. From germline, CDR1 is SNHLY and CDR2 FYNNEI. The CDR3 extends over 16 amino acids. This CDR3 reads CASSEPGAANTGELFF.

V gene TRBV7-9 combines with J gene TRBJ2-5; TCRdb indicates TRBD1, and absent DNA this call remains unverified. Per germline, CDR1 SEHNR and CDR2 FQNEAQ (reference sequence). The CDR3 has 16 amino acids. CDR3 sequence: CASSPSGTDMGETQYF.

The chain links TRBV21-1 to TRBJ2-3; the TCRdb D gene call, TRBD2, has no DNA to confirm it. TRBV21-1 is noted as a pseudogene. This CDR3 contains 15 residues. CDR3 amino acids: CASSPGLACSDTQYF.

J is TRBJ2-7 and V is TRBV7-8; checking the TCRdb D call of TRBD1 is not possible without DNA. CDR1 is SGHVS and CDR2 is FQNEAQ in the germline V gene. The CDR3 contains 16 residues. The CDR3 reads CASSLPKGGYEYEQYF.

This sequence joins TRBV29-1 and TRBJ2-1; no DNA is available, so the TRBD1 call from TCRdb remains unchecked. Germline lookup yields CDR1 SQVTM and CDR2 ANQGSEA. The CDR3 runs 12 residues. This CDR3 reads CSVEGTGQGPFF.

The chain is built from TRBV28 and TRBJ2-7; TCRdb selects TRBD1, and the lack of DNA leaves this call unchecked. The CDR3 has 14 residues. In germline, CDR1 is MDHEN, CDR2 SYDVKM. CDR3 residues: CASGGAGNNYEQYF.

This chain connects TRBV20-1 to TRBJ2-7; TCRdb's assignment of TRBD1 cannot be checked, as there is no DNA. CDR3 size: 13 residues. Germline V gene data show CDR1 as DFQATT and CDR2 as SNEGSKA (reference sequence). The CDR3 here is CSASPLGYDEQYF.

This rearrangement joins TRBV5-1 to TRBJ2-5; TCRdb's D gene call, TRBD1, goes unchecked for lack of DNA. CDR1 is SGHRS and CDR2 is YFSETQ in the germline V gene. This CDR3 has 14 amino acids. The CDR3 sequence: CASSPGVPQETQYF.

V usage is TRBV7-6 and J usage is TRBJ2-5; TCRdb outputs TRBD1, but without DNA this stays unchecked. The CDR3 length is 15 residues. The germline V gene has CDR1 SGHVS and CDR2 FNYEAQ. The CDR3 loop reads CASSPIPGTEETQYF.

This rearrangement joins TRBV12-3 or TRBV12-4 to TRBJ1-1; the TCRdb call, TRBD1, lacks DNA for checking. This CDR3 is 14 amino acids long. The CDR3 sequence is CASSLGGYNTEAFF.

The rearrangement uses TRBV7-8 and TRBJ2-3; with no DNA, the TCRdb D assignment of TRBD1 cannot be verified. The germline CDR1 and CDR2 sequences are SGHVS and FQNEAQ. The CDR3 is 16 amino acids. The CDR3 reads CASSLVTGLSIDTQYF.

V and J are TRBV20-1 and TRBJ2-7; as DNA is missing, the TRBD1 call by TCRdb cannot be tested. Germline V CDR1 and CDR2: DFQATT, SNEGSKA (reference sequence). The CDR3 extends over 17 amino acids. This CDR3 is CSARDLIGTGDRYEQYF.

V usage is TRBV7-9 and J usage is TRBJ2-5; no DNA is available, so the TRBD2 call from TCRdb remains unchecked. The CDR3 extends over 16 amino acids. Looked up from germline, CDR1 is SEHNR and CDR2 is FQNEAQ (reference sequence). CDR3 amino acids: CASSRFGGAYQETQYF.

This sequence joins TRBV5-1 and TRBJ2-7; with no DNA, the TCRdb D assignment of TRBD2 cannot be verified. Germline V lookup: CDR1 SGHRS, CDR2 YFSETQ. CDR3 size: 17 residues. The CDR3 protein is CASSLATGGFSSYEQYF.

The rearrangement uses TRBV29-1 and TRBJ1-1. CDR1 SQVTM and CDR2 ANQGSEA come from the germline V gene. There are 13 residues in the CDR3. CDR3 protein: CSVDEGRNTEAFF.

The chain joins TRBV2 to TRBJ2-7; the D call of TRBD2 rests on TCRdb alone, since no DNA is present to check it. CDR1 is SNHLY, CDR2 FYNNEI, per germline. CDR3 size: 18 residues. The CDR3 here is CASSEGAARGAGSYEQYF.

This chain uses TRBV7-8 with TRBJ1-1; the D gene TCRdb calls, TRBD1, cannot be checked with no DNA. This CDR3 has 18 amino acids. From germline, CDR1 is SGHVS and CDR2 FQNEAQ. The CDR3 reads CASSSRTGLDSVLREAFF. Using reference TRBV7-8 and TRBJ1-1 for the parts outside the CDR3, the full variable domain is GAGVSQSPRYKVAKRGQDVALRCDPISGHVSLFWYQQALGQGPEFLTYFQNEAQLDKSGLPSDRFFAERPEGSVSTLKIQRTQQEDSAVYLCASSSRTGLDSVLREAFFGQGTRLTVV.

The chain recombines TRBV18 with TRBJ2-7; the D gene TCRdb calls, TRBD2, cannot be checked with no DNA. Germline V gives CDR1 KGHSH, CDR2 LQKENI. The CDR3 contains 15 residues. The CDR3 protein is CASSPRLATTYEQYF.

The chain employs TRBV7-9 and TRBJ2-7; the D call from TCRdb, TRBD1, cannot be confirmed without DNA. The CDR3 length is 20 residues. Germline V CDR1 and CDR2: SEHNR, FQNEAQ (reference sequence). CDR3 amino acids: CASSLKWDRGEGADSYEQYF.

The rearrangement uses TRBV4-2 and TRBJ2-7; TCRdb's D call, TRBD1, is unchecked because there is no DNA. CDR1 and CDR2 (germline): LGHNA, YNFKEQ. The CDR3 has 18 residues. The CDR3 is CASSQDWIRESTNYEQYF.

The chain couples TRBV3-1 to TRBJ2-7; TCRdb returns TRBD2, unconfirmable since there is no DNA. Germline V gene data show CDR1 as LGHDT and CDR2 as YNNKEL (reference sequence). This CDR3 contains 15 residues. The CDR3: CASSQEGSGSYEQYF.

The chain employs TRBV7-6 and TRBJ2-1. The germline V gene encodes CDR1 SGHVS and CDR2 FNYEAQ. This CDR3 comprises 13 residues. CDR3 region: CASSLDSYNEQFF.

V and J are TRBV5-5 and TRBJ1-3. Germline V gene sequence: CDR1 SGHKS, CDR2 YYEKEE (reference sequence). This CDR3 contains 15 residues. CDR3 residues: CASSLVAARGNTIYF.

The rearrangement joins TRBV7-9 to TRBJ2-5; TCRdb reports TRBD2, a call that lacks DNA to check it against. The CDR3 consists of 14 residues. Germline-derived CDR1 and CDR2 are SEHNR and FQNEAQ (reference sequence). The CDR3 reads CASSLGGPKETQYF.

The chain recombines TRBV5-5 with TRBJ1-5; TCRdb lists TRBD1, though no DNA is available to test this call. CDR1 and CDR2 from the germline V gene are SGHKS and YYEKEE (reference sequence). The CDR3 runs 16 residues. The CDR3 loop is CASSFAPTDGNQPQHF.

The rearrangement uses TRBV20-1 and TRBJ2-3; TCRdb outputs TRBD2, but without DNA this stays unchecked. This CDR3 is 16 amino acids long. Germline CDR1 and CDR2: DFQATT and SNEGSKA (reference sequence). CDR3 residues: CSARDQGGPFADTQYF.